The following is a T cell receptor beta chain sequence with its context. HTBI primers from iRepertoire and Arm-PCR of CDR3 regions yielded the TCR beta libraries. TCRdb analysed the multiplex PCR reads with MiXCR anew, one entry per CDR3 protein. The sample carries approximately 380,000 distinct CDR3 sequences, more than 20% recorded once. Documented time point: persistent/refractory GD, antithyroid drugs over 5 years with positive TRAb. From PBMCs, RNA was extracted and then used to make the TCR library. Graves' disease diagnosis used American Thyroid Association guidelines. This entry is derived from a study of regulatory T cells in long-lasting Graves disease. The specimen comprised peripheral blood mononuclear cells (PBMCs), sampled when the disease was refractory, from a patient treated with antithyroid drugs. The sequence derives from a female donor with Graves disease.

This chain's CDR3 is CASSLSAISGANVLTF. CDR3 nucleotides: TGTGCCAGTAGTCTTTCCGCCATCTCTGGGGCCAACGTCCTGACTTTC. V usage is TRBV19 and J usage is TRBJ2-6; the D is unclear. The CDR3 loop spans 16 amino acids. CDR1 and CDR2 (germline): LNHDA, SQIVND (reference sequence). Trimming shortened V by 5 bases and J by 0 bases, and 11 bases separated the two germline ends.